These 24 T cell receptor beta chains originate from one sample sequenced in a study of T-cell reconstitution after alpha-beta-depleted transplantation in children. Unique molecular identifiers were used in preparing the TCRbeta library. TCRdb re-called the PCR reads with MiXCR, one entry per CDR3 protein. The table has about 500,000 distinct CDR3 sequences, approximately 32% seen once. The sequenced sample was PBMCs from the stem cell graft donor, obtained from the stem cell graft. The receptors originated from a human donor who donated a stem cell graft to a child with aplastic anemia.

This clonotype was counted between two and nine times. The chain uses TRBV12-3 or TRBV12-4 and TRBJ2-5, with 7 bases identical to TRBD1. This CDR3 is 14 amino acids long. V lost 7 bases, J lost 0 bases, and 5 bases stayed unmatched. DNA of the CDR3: TGTGCCAGCACCCTGGGACAGTACCAAGAGACCCAGTACTTC. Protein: CASTLGQYQETQYF.

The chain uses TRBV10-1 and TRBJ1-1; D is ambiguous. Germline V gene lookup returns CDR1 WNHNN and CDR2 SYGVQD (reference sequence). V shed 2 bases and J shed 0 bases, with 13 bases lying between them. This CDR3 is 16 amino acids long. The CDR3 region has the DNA TGCGCCAGCAGTGAGAAGGAGACTAAGATGAACACTGAAGCTTTCTTT. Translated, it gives CASSEKETKMNTEAFF.

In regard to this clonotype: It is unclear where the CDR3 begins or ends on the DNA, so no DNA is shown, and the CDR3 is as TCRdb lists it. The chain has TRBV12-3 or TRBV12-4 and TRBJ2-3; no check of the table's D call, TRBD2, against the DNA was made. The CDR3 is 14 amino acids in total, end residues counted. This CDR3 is CASSWAPGSDTQYF.

In nucleotides, the CDR3 is TGTGCCAGCAGTTTAAGACACACCATATATTTT. Translated: CASSLRHTIYF. The gene calls are TRBV12-3 or TRBV12-4 and TRBJ1-3, with D hard to call. V lost 2 bases to trimming and J lost 8 bases, with 4 bases between them. This CDR3 is 11 amino acids long.

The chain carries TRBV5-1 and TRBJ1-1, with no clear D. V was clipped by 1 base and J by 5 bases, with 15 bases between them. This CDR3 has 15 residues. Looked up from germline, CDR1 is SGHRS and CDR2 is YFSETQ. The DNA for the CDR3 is TGCGCCAGCAGCTTGTCTTGGACGGGAACTACTGAAGCTTTCTTT. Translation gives CASSLSWTGTTEAFF. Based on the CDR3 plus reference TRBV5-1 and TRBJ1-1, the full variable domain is KAGVTQTPRYLIKTRGQQVTLSCSPISGHRSVSWYQQTPGQGLQFLFEYFSETQRNKGNFPGRFSGRQFSNSRSEMNVSTLELGDSALYLCASSLSWTGTTEAFFGQGTRLTVV.

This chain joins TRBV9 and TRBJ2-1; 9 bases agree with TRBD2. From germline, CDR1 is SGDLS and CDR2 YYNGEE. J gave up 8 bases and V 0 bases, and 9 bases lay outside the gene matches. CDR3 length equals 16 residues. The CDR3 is CASSVAPGGRDHEQFF. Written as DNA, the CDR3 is TGTGCCAGCAGCGTAGCCCCAGGCGGGAGGGACCATGAGCAGTTCTTC.

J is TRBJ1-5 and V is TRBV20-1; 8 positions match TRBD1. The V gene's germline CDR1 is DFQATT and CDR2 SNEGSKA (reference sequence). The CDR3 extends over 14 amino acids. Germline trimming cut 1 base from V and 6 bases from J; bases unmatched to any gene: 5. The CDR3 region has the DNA TGCAGTGCTAGAGGCCCTACAGGGGGTCAGCCCCAGCATTTT. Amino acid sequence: CSARGPTGGQPQHF.

In DNA, the CDR3 is TGTGCCAGCAGCTTAAAATGGGGGGGAGATGGTACGCAGTATTTT. Translating gives CASSLKWGGDGTQYF. The chain couples TRBV7-3 to TRBJ2-3, with 7 bases fitting TRBD2. There are 15 residues in the CDR3. The V gene end was trimmed by 1 base and the J gene end by 8 bases; junction bases not matched to a gene: 9. Germline V lookup: CDR1 SGHTA, CDR2 FQGTGA.

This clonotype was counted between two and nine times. CDR3 residues: CSGQTGTANTGELFF. The CDR3 nucleotides are TGCAGCGGACAAACCGGGACAGCGAACACCGGGGAGCTGTTTTTT. The chain joins TRBV29-1 to TRBJ2-2, with 7 bases that match TRBD1. This CDR3 spans 15 amino acids. The J segment lost 0 bases and the V segment lost 7 bases, leaving 8 bases of the junction unmatched. Per the germline V gene, CDR1 is SQVTM and CDR2 is ANQGSEA.

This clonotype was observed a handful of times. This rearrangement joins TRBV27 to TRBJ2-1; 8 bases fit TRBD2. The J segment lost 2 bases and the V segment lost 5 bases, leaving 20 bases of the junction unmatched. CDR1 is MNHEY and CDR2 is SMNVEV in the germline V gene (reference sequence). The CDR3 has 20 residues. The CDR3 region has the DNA TGTGCCAGCAGTCAGGTGGGGACTAGATCTAAGTTAGCCCCCTACAATGAGCAGTTCTTC. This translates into CASSQVGTRSKLAPYNEQFF.

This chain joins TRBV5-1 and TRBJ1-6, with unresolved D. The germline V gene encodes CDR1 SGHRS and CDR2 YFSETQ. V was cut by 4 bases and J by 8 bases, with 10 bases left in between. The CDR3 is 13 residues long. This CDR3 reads CASSTVKDSPLHF. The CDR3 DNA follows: TGCGCCAGCAGCACGGTTAAGGATTCACCCCTCCACTTT.

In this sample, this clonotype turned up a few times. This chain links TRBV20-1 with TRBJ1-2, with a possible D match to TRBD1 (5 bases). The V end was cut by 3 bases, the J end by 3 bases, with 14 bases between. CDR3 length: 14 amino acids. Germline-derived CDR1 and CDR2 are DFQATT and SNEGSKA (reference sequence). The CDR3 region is CSASHTGDYYGYTF. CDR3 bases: TGCAGTGCTAGTCACACAGGAGATTACTATGGCTACACCTTC.

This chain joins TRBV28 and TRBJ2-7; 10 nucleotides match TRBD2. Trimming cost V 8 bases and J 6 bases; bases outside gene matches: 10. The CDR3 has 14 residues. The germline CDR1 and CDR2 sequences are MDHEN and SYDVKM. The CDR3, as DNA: TGTGCCAGCCGTACTAGCGGGATCACCCTCGAGCAGTACTTC. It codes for CASRTSGITLEQYF.

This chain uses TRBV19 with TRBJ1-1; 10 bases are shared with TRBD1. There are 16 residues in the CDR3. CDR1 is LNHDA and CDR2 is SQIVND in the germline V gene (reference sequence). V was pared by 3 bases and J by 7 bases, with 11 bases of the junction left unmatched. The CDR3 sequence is CASSMGTGVFIYEAFF. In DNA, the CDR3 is TGTGCCAGTAGTATGGGGACAGGGGTTTTTATTTATGAAGCTTTCTTT. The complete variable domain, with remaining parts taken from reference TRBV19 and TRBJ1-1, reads DGGITQSPKYLFRKEGQNVTLSCEQNLNHDAMYWYRQDPGQGLRLIYYSQIVNDFQKGDIAEGYSVSREKKESFPLTVTSAQKNPTAFYLCASSMGTGVFIYEAFFGQGTRLTVV.

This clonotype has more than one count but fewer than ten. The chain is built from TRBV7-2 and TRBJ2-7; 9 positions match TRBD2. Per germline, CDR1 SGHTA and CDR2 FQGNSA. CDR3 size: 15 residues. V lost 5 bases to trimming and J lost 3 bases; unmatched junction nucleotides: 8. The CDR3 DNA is TGTGCCAGCAGCGCGGGGGGGACAGCGGGCTACGAGCAGTACTTC. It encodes CASSAGGTAGYEQYF.

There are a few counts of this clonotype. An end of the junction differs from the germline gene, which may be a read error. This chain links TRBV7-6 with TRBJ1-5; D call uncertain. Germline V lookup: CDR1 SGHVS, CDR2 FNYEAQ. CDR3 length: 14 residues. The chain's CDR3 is CASSLGVSDQPQHF. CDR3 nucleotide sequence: TGTGCCAGCAGCTTAGGCGTTAGCGATCAGCCCCAGCATTTT.

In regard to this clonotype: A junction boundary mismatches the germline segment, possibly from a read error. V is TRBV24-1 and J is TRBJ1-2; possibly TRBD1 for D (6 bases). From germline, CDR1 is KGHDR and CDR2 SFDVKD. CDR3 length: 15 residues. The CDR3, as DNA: TGTGCCACCAGTGATTCCTATACAGGGACGAATGGCTGCACCTTC. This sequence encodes CATSDSYTGTNGCTF.

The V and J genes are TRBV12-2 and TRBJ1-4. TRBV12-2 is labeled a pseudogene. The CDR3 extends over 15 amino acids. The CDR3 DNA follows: TGTGCAAGTCGCCCAATGCAGGCTTATAATGAAAAACTGTTTTTT. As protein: CASRPMQAYNEKLFF.

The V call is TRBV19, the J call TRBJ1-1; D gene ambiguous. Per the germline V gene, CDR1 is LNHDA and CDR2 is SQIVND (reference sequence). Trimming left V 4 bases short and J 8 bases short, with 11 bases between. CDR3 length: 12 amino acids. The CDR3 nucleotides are TGTGCCAGTAGTACCCCGCCCGCAGAAGCTTTCTTT. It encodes CASSTPPAEAFF.

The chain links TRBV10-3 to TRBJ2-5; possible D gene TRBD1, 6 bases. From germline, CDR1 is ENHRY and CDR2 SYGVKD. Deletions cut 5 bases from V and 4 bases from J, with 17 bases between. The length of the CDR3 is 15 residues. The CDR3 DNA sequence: TGTGCCATCAGTACAGGGACCCAGCTTGGAGAGACCCAGTACTTC. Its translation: CAISTGTQLGETQYF.

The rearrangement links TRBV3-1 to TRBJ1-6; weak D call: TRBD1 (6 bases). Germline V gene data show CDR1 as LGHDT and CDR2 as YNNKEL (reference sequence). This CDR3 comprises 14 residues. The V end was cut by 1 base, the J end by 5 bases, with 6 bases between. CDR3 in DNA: TGTGCCAGCAGCCAAGGACAGGATAATTCACCCCTCCACTTT. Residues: CASSQGQDNSPLHF.

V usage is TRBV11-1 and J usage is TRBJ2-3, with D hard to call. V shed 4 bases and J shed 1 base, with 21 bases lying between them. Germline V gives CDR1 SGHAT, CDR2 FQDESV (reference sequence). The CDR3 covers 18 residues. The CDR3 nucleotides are TGTGCCAGCAGCTCAAATACGGCCAACCAGGTCGGCACAGATACGCAGTATTTT. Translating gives CASSSNTANQVGTDTQYF.

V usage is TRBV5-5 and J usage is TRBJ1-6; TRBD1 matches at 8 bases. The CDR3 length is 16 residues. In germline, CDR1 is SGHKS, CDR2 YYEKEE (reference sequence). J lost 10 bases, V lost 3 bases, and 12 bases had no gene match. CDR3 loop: CASSYAATGVMSPLHF. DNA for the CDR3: TGTGCCAGCAGCTACGCGGCGACAGGGGTGATGTCACCCCTCCACTTT.

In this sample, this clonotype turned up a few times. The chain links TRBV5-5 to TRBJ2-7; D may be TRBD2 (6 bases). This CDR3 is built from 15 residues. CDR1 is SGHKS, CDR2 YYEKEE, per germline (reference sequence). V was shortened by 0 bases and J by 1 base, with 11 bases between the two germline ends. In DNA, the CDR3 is TGTGCCAGCAGCTTGGGGACTATAAATTCCTACGAGCAGTACTTC. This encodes CASSLGTINSYEQYF.